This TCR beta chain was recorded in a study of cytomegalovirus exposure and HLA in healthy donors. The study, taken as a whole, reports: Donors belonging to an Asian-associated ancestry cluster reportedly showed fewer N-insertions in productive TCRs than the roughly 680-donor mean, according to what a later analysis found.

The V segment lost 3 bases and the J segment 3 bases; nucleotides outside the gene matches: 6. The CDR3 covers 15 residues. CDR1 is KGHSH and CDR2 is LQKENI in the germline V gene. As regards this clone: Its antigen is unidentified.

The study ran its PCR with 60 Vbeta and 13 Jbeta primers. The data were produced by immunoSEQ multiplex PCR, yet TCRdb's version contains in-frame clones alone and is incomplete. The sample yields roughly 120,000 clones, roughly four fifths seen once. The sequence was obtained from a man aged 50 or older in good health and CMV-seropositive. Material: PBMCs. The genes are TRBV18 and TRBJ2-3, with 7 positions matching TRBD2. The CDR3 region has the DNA TGTGCCAGCTCACCCGGACGGGGGGTTACAGATACGCAGTATTTT. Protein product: CASSPGRGVTDTQYF.